The clone carrying this T cell receptor beta chain was counted only a few times. Using a J-beta primer mix together with a sample-barcoded 5' primer, a second PCR was run for roughly 6 to 11 cycles. One entry per CDR3 protein, called by TCRdb with MiXCR from the 5' RACE reads. The data show fewer than 2,000,000 distinct CDR3 sequences, approximately 39% seen once. Staff drew around 10 milliliters of peripheral blood from each donor. Every sample yielded at least 6.5 million isolated PBMCs. Per individual sample, total RNA of at least 6 micrograms was extracted. This specimen belongs to a study of blood T cells in healthy people across ages. Study background: When template switching was applied, about one barcoded beta molecule was captured per two T cells.

The J segment lost 5 bases and the V segment lost 7 bases, leaving 8 bases of the junction unmatched. The CDR3 is made up of 13 amino acids. Germline V gene lookup returns CDR1 MNHNS and CDR2 SASEGT. V and J are TRBV6-1 and TRBJ2-7; 7 nucleotides line up with TRBD1. Sequenced input: blood. The sequence derives from a human donor in good health. The CDR3 sequence: CASNDRVSNEQYF. CDR3 in DNA: TGTGCCAGCAACGACAGGGTATCAAACGAGCAGTACTTC.